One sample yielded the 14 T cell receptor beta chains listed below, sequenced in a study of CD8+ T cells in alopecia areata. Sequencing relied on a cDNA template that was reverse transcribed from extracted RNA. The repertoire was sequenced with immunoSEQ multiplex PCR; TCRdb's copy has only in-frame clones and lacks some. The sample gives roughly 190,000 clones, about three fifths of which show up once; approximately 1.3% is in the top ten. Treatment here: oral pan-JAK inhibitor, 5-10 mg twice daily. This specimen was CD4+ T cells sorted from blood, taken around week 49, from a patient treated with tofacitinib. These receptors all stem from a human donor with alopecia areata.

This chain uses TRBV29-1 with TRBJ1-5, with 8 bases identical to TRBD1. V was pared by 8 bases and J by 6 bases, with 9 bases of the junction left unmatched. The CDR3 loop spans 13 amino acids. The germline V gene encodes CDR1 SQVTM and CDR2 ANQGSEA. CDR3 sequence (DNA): TGCAGCACCTCCGGACAGGGCGGTCAGCCCCAGCATTTT. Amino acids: CSTSGQGGQPQHF.

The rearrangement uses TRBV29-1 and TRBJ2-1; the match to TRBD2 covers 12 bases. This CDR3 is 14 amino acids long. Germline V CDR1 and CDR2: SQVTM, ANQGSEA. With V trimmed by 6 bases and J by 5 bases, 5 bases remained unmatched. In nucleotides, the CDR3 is TGCAGCGTCGGACTAGCGGGGATTCACAATGAGCAGTTCTTC. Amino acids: CSVGLAGIHNEQFF.

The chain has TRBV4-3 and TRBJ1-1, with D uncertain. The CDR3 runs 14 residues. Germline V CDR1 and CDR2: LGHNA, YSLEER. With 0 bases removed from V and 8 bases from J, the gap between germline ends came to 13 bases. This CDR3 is CASSQDSLRGEAFF. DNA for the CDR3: TGCGCCAGCAGCCAAGATTCGCTCCGAGGGGAAGCTTTCTTT.

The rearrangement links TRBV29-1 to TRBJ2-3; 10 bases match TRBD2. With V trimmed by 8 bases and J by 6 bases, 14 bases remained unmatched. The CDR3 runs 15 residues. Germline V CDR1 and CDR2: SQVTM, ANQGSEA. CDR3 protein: CSLTYRTSGGDTQYF. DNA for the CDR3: TGCAGCTTAACCTACCGGACTAGCGGTGGGGATACGCAGTATTTT.

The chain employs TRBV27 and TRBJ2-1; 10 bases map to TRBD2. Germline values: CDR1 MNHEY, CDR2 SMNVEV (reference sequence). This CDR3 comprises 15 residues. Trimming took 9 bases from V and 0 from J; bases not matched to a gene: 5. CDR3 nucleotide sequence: TGTGCCAGTCGGAGACTAGCGGGCTCCTACAATGAGCAGTTCTTC. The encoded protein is CASRRLAGSYNEQFF.

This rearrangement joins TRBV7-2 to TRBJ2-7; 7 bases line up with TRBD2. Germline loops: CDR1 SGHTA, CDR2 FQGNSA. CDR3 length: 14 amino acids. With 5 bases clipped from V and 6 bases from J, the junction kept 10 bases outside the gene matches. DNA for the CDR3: TGTGCCAGCAGCCCCATCATCACGGGGGGCGAGCAGTACTTC. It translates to CASSPIITGGEQYF.

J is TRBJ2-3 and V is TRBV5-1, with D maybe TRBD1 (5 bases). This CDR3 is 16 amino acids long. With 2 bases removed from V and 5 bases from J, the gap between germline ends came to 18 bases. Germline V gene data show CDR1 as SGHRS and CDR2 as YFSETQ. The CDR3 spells CASSLPAGNLGDTQYF. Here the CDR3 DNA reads TGCGCCAGCAGCTTACCGGCAGGGAACTTGGGAGATACGCAGTATTTT.

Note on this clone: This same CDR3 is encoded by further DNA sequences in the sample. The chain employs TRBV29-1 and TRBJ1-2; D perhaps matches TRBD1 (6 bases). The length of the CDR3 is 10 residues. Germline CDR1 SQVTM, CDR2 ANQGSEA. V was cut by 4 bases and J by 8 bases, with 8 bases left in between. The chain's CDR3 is CSVGQDGYTF. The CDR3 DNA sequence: TGCAGCGTTGGACAGGACGGCTACACCTTC.

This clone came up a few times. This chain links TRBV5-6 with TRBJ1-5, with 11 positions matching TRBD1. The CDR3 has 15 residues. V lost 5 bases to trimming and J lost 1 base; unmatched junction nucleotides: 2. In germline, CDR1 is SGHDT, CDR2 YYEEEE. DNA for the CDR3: TGTGCCAGCAGTGGGACAGGGGGGAGCAATCAGCCCCAGCATTTT. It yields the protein CASSGTGGSNQPQHF.

The CDR3, as DNA: TGCGCCAGCAGCTCTGCGGGGCCCGGGGGCACAGATACGCAGTATTTT. This gives the protein CASSSAGPGGTDTQYF. This chain joins TRBV5-1 and TRBJ2-3, with D perhaps TRBD2 (6 bases). The CDR3 extends over 16 amino acids. Germline V gene sequence: CDR1 SGHRS, CDR2 YFSETQ. The ends were cut back, 3 bases at V and 1 base at J, with 15 bases in the middle. The variable domain in full, completed from reference TRBV5-1 and TRBJ2-3, reads KAGVTQTPRYLIKTRGQQVTLSCSPISGHRSVSWYQQTPGQGLQFLFEYFSETQRNKGNFPGRFSGRQFSNSRSEMNVSTLELGDSALYLCASSSAGPGGTDTQYFGPGTRLTVL.

This CDR3 is CASSLTAGGQETQYF. CDR3 in DNA: TGTGCCAGCAGCTTAACGGCGGGGGGCCAAGAGACCCAGTACTTC. The genes are TRBV7-3 and TRBJ2-5; 8 positions agree with TRBD2. From germline, CDR1 is SGHTA and CDR2 FQGTGA. Losses at the gene ends were 0 bases for V and 1 base for J; bases not matched to a gene: 1. The length of the CDR3 is 15 residues.

CDR3 in amino acids: CASGRTVYEQYF. CDR3 sequence (DNA): TGTGCCAGCGGCCGGACAGTCTACGAGCAGTACTTC. The rearrangement uses TRBV7-6 and TRBJ2-7; a weak D match, TRBD1 (6 bases). V lost 8 bases to trimming and J lost 3 bases, with 11 bases between them. This CDR3 is 12 amino acids long. Germline CDR1 and CDR2: SGHVS and FNYEAQ.

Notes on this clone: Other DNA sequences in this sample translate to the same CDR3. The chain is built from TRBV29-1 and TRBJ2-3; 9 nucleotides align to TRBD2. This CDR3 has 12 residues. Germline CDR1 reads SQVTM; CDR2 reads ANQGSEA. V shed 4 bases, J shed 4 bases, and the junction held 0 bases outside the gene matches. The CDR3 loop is CSVVAGADTQYF. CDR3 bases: TGCAGCGTTGTAGCGGGGGCAGATACGCAGTATTTT.

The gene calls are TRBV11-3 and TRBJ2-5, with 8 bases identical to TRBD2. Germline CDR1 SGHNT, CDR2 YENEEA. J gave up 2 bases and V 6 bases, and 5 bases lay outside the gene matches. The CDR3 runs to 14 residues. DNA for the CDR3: TGTGCCAGCAGTCGTAGCGGGGCACAAGAGACCCAGTACTTC. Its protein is CASSRSGAQETQYF.